The rows below give T cell receptor beta chains drawn from one sample of a study of glioma-infiltrating T cells after dendritic cell vaccination. Sequencing was performed with immunoSEQ multiplex PCR; in TCRdb, only in-frame clones are kept and a portion is missing. The sample consists of roughly 80,000 clones, about nine tenths of them appearing once. The sample here was blood, taken after dendritic cell vaccination. The receptors shown here come from a human donor with glioblastoma. CDR3s include the opening cysteine and the closing phenylalanine or tryptophan. Each record gives: V gene, J gene, clone size, D gene, CDR3 protein, CDR3 DNA. A D gene is named only where the DNA matches it firmly. Where a row states a size, it is once, few, many or the class of an expanded clone; other rows omit it.

v_call: TRBV5-1
j_call: TRBJ2-5
clone_size: .
d_call: TRBD2
cdr3_aa: CASSGGTSGGAKTQYF
cdr3_nt: TGCGCCAGCAGCGGGGGTACTAGCGGGGGGGCCAAGACCCAGTACTTC

v_call: TRBV9
j_call: TRBJ2-3
clone_size: .
d_call: TRBD2
cdr3_aa: CASALADLSTDTQYF
cdr3_nt: TGTGCCAGCGCTCTAGCGGATCTTAGCACAGATACGCAGTATTTT

v_call: TRBV10-3
j_call: TRBJ2-3
clone_size: .
d_call: TRBD2
cdr3_aa: CAIRQERGVTDTQYF
cdr3_nt: TGTGCCATCAGGCAAGAGCGGGGAGTAACAGATACGCAGTATTTT

v_call: TRBV5-4
j_call: TRBJ2-5
clone_size: .
d_call: TRBD1
cdr3_aa: CASSRGTAQETQYF
cdr3_nt: TGTGCCAGCAGCAGGGGGACAGCCCAAGAGACCCAGTACTTC

v_call: TRBV30
j_call: TRBJ1-5
clone_size: .
d_call: .
cdr3_aa: CAWSGRGGQPQHF
cdr3_nt: TGTGCCTGGAGCGGCAGGGGCGGTCAGCCCCAGCATTTT

v_call: TRBV30
j_call: TRBJ1-2
clone_size: .
d_call: TRBD1
cdr3_aa: CAWSRDRQAGGYTF
cdr3_nt: TGTGCCTGGAGCCGGGACAGGCAGGCGGGAGGCTACACCTTC

v_call: TRBV6-1
j_call: TRBJ1-2
clone_size: .
d_call: .
cdr3_aa: CASNEGYRVYGYTF
cdr3_nt: TGTGCCAGCAATGAAGGGTACAGGGTTTATGGCTACACCTTC

v_call: TRBV6-5
j_call: TRBJ2-5
clone_size: .
d_call: TRBD1
cdr3_aa: CASSGAGGTQYF
cdr3_nt: TGTGCCAGCAGCGGGGCAGGGGGGACCCAGTACTTC

v_call: TRBV18
j_call: TRBJ1-4
clone_size: .
d_call: .
cdr3_aa: CASSLGVWGTQGEKLFF
cdr3_nt: TGTGCCAGCTCACTTGGGGTCTGGGGTACCCAGGGTGAAAAACTGTTTTTT

v_call: TRBV6-6
j_call: TRBJ2-7
clone_size: .
d_call: .
cdr3_aa: CASSYSRGPYEQYF
cdr3_nt: TGTGCCAGCAGTTACTCGCGTGGGCCCTACGAGCAGTACTTC

v_call: TRBV7-2
j_call: TRBJ2-5
clone_size: .
d_call: .
cdr3_aa: CASSLGSGTYQETQYF
cdr3_nt: TGTGCCAGCAGCTTAGGCAGCGGGACATATCAAGAGACCCAGTACTTC

v_call: TRBV30
j_call: TRBJ2-1
clone_size: .
d_call: .
cdr3_aa: CAWSVLREQFF
cdr3_nt: TGTGCCTGGAGTGTACTACGCGAGCAGTTCTTC

v_call: TRBV2
j_call: TRBJ2-7
clone_size: few
d_call: .
cdr3_aa: CASSEVTSADEQYF
cdr3_nt: TGTGCCAGCAGTGAAGTAACTAGTGCTGACGAGCAGTACTTC

v_call: TRBV5-4
j_call: TRBJ2-5
clone_size: .
d_call: TRBD1
cdr3_aa: CASSYQGAVETQYF
cdr3_nt: TGTGCCAGCAGCTATCAGGGGGCCGTAGAGACCCAGTACTTC

v_call: TRBV20-1
j_call: TRBJ1-2
clone_size: once
d_call: .
cdr3_aa: CSARTGYGYTF
cdr3_nt: TGCAGTGCTCGCACAGGGTATGGCTACACCTTC

v_call: TRBV29-1
j_call: TRBJ1-2
clone_size: .
d_call: TRBD1
cdr3_aa: CSAGQGRGTNYGYTF
cdr3_nt: TGCAGCGCAGGACAGGGGAGGGGTACTAACTATGGCTACACCTTC

v_call: TRBV6-5
j_call: TRBJ2-1
clone_size: .
d_call: .
cdr3_aa: CASSYSGVPRSNEQFF
cdr3_nt: TGTGCCAGCAGTTACTCAGGGGTTCCCCGCTCGAATGAGCAGTTCTTC

v_call: TRBV19
j_call: TRBJ2-7
clone_size: few
d_call: TRBD1
cdr3_aa: CASRPTGQAYEQYF
cdr3_nt: TGTGCCAGTAGACCCACGGGACAGGCCTACGAGCAGTACTTC

v_call: TRBV7-6
j_call: TRBJ2-5
clone_size: .
d_call: .
cdr3_aa: CASSPRAGPQETQYF
cdr3_nt: TGTGCCAGCAGCCCCCGAGCGGGCCCCCAAGAGACCCAGTACTTC

v_call: TRBV2
j_call: TRBJ2-1
clone_size: .
d_call: TRBD2
cdr3_aa: CASSEIITGLAGPFAFF
cdr3_nt: TGTGCCAGCAGTGAGATAATTACGGGACTAGCGGGGCCCTTTGCGTTCTTC

v_call: TRBV19
j_call: TRBJ1-2
clone_size: .
d_call: TRBD1
cdr3_aa: CASTPSGQGPRDGYTF
cdr3_nt: TGTGCCAGTACCCCGTCGGGACAGGGGCCTCGGGATGGCTACACCTTC